A single sample gave rise to the 24 T cell receptor beta chains below, sequenced in a study of shared clonotypes between healthy human individuals. Using immunoSEQ multiplex PCR, the repertoire was profiled, and TCRdb retains in-frame clones only, with some absent. Counted here are a few million clones, just under 95% occurring once; the ten biggest clones make up around 1.7%. The naive CD8 fraction comprised CD45RO-negative cells positively selected for CCR7 and excluded terminally differentiated effector memory CD45RA+ cells. Input material: naive CD8+ T cells from PBMCs. These receptors were taken from a man aged 18 to 29 in good health. Some clones in this sample may be carry-over from other donors' samples.

The chain carries TRBV27 and TRBJ2-7; a possible D gene is TRBD1 (5 bases). V was trimmed by 5 bases and J by 6 bases, leaving 14 bases between them. The CDR3 spans 13 residues. Germline V gives CDR1 MNHEY, CDR2 SMNVEV (reference sequence). CDR3: CASSPTVLGEQYF. CDR3 in DNA: TGTGCCAGCAGTCCGACAGTTTTGGGCGAGCAGTACTTC.

With regard to this clone: Other DNA sequences in the same sample also yield this CDR3. The chain combines TRBV28 with TRBJ1-5; D is unresolved. This CDR3 contains 13 residues. The V end lost 2 bases, the J end lost 1 base, and 3 bases lay between the germline ends. Germline V gives CDR1 MDHEN, CDR2 SYDVKM. The CDR3 spells CASSLASNQPQHF. The CDR3 coding sequence is TGTGCCAGCAGTTTAGCCAGCAATCAGCCCCAGCATTTT.

This chain uses TRBV7-2 with TRBJ1-1; no clear D. This CDR3 region has 15 residues. CDR1 SGHTA and CDR2 FQGNSA come from the germline V gene. Trimming removed 3 bases at V and 4 bases at J, with 15 bases between. CDR3 nucleotide sequence: TGTGCCAGCAGCTTGAGGGCAGGAGCGGGCACTGAAGCTTTCTTT. Translation: CASSLRAGAGTEAFF. The variable domain in full, completed from reference TRBV7-2 and TRBJ1-1, reads GAGVSQSPSNKVTEKGKDVELRCDPISGHTALYWYRQSLGQGLEFLIYFQGNSAPDKSGLPSDRFSAERTGGSVSTLTIQRTQQEDSAVYLCASSLRAGAGTEAFFGQGTRLTVV.

Turning to this clone: Other DNA sequences in the sample encode the same CDR3. The chain employs TRBV27 and TRBJ2-7; 10 bases are a match to TRBD1. The length of the CDR3 is 13 residues. J was trimmed by 7 bases and V by 6 bases; bases with no gene match: 6. Germline V gene lookup returns CDR1 MNHEY and CDR2 SMNVEV (reference sequence). The CDR3 nucleotides are TGTGCCAGCAGCCCGACAGGGGGCTTAGAGCAGTACTTC. Its translation: CASSPTGGLEQYF.

The rearrangement links TRBV11-2 to TRBJ2-3; 7 bases match TRBD2. CDR1 is SGHAT, CDR2 FQNNGV, per germline. The CDR3 is made up of 17 amino acids. V was clipped by 0 bases and J by 0 bases; unmatched bases: 6. CDR3 region: CASSLDPAGLSTDTQYF. In DNA form, the CDR3 reads TGTGCCAGCAGCTTAGACCCAGCGGGGCTGAGCACAGATACGCAGTATTTT.

The CDR3 region is CSVEDRRVGTGELFF. The CDR3 nucleotides are TGCAGCGTTGAAGATCGCAGGGTAGGGACCGGGGAGCTGTTTTTT. The V call is TRBV29-1, the J call TRBJ2-2; weak D call: TRBD1 (5 bases). The CDR3 is 15 amino acids. CDR1 and CDR2 (germline): SQVTM, ANQGSEA. V lost 0 bases, J lost 5 bases, and 13 bases lay in between.

The chain links TRBV6-5 to TRBJ2-7, with D possibly matching TRBD1 (6 bases). Germline V gene sequence: CDR1 MNHEY, CDR2 SVGAGI. CDR3 length equals 14 residues. V dropped 2 bases and J dropped 3 bases, with 11 bases sitting between them. As DNA, the CDR3 is TGTGCCAGCAGTTACGGACAGATTAACTACGAGCAGTACTTC. This encodes CASSYGQINYEQYF.

V usage is TRBV21-1 and J usage is TRBJ2-7; the listed D gene, TRBD2, was not tested against the DNA. TRBV21-1 is termed a pseudogene. This CDR3 is built from 14 residues. CDR3 in amino acids: CASSKEVPPGEQYF. CDR3 nucleotides: TGTGCCAGCAGCAAAGAGGTCCCTCCGGGCGAGCAGTACTTC.

The genes are TRBV9 and TRBJ2-3, with D hard to call. The CDR3 is made up of 15 amino acids. V was trimmed by 3 bases and J by 4 bases, leaving 15 bases between them. From germline, CDR1 is SGDLS and CDR2 YYNGEE. The CDR3 region is CASSAASRRADTQYF. The CDR3 nucleotides are TGTGCCAGCAGCGCAGCCTCCAGACGAGCAGATACGCAGTATTTT.

The chain links TRBV14 to TRBJ2-7; 13 positions agree with TRBD2. Germline CDR1 SGHDN, CDR2 FVKESK. Trimming at V came to 3 bases and at J to 3 bases, leaving 5 bases not matched to a gene. The CDR3 loop spans 16 amino acids. The CDR3 coding sequence is TGTGCCAGCAGCCATGGACTAGCGGGAGACATCTACGAGCAGTACTTC. Its translation: CASSHGLAGDIYEQYF.

V usage is TRBV19 and J usage is TRBJ1-2; TRBD1 matches 7 bases. The CDR3 consists of 15 residues. After removal of 5 bases from V and 8 bases from J, the junction contained 14 bases not matched to a gene. The germline CDR1 and CDR2 sequences are LNHDA and SQIVND (reference sequence). The CDR3 reads CASSPAEGAQGGYTF. CDR3 coding DNA: TGTGCCAGTAGTCCTGCGGAGGGGGCGCAGGGAGGCTACACCTTC.

The chain recombines TRBV19 with TRBJ2-1; D not resolved. This CDR3 region has 12 residues. The V and J ends lost 9 bases and 1 base respectively, with 7 bases between them. CDR1 is LNHDA and CDR2 is SQIVND in the germline V gene (reference sequence). The CDR3 loop reads CASVDSYNEQFF. The CDR3 DNA sequence: TGTGCCAGCGTCGATTCCTACAATGAGCAGTTCTTC.

V is TRBV7-8 and J is TRBJ2-1, with a possible D match to TRBD2 (5 bases). Germline V gene sequence: CDR1 SGHVS, CDR2 FQNEAQ. This CDR3 is built from 11 residues. The V and J ends lost 8 bases and 7 bases respectively, with 9 bases between them. The CDR3 region has the DNA TGTGCCAGCGCACGCGGGAATGAGCAGTTCTTC. As protein: CASARGNEQFF.

The CDR3 sequence: CASSPTGVNGYTF. Written as DNA, the CDR3 is TGTGCCAGCAGTCCGACAGGAGTCAATGGCTACACCTTC. The chain couples TRBV6-5 to TRBJ1-2; D is possibly TRBD1 (6 bases). The V end was cut by 5 bases, the J end by 6 bases, with 13 bases between. The germline V gene encodes CDR1 MNHEY and CDR2 SVGAGI. This CDR3 comprises 13 residues.

This clone is a singleton in its sample. This chain links TRBV28 with TRBJ2-7; 7 bases are a match to TRBD2. The CDR3 consists of 14 residues. Germline V gene lookup returns CDR1 MDHEN and CDR2 SYDVKM. V shed 4 bases, J shed 3 bases, and the junction held 6 bases outside the gene matches. CDR3 sequence (DNA): TGTGCCAGCAGTTCCCTCGGACTAGACTACGAGCAGTACTTC. This sequence encodes CASSSLGLDYEQYF.

This rearrangement joins TRBV19 to TRBJ1-1; D may be TRBD1 (5 bases). The CDR3 totals 17 residues. Trimming removed 3 bases at V and 1 base at J, with 18 bases between. CDR1 is LNHDA and CDR2 is SQIVND in the germline V gene (reference sequence). The CDR3 nucleotides are TGTGCCAGTAGTATTGGTCTCCTCAGGGCCGGGAACACTGAAGCTTTCTTT. This sequence encodes CASSIGLLRAGNTEAFF.

The CDR3 DNA sequence: TGCGCCAGCAGCCCTAGGACTAGCGGGAGATTAGCAGATACGCAGTATTTT. This codes for CASSPRTSGRLADTQYF. V and J are TRBV5-1 and TRBJ2-3; 13 nucleotides match TRBD2. Germline lookup yields CDR1 SGHRS and CDR2 YFSETQ. This CDR3 is built from 17 residues. After removal of 4 bases from V and 4 bases from J, the junction contained 9 bases not matched to a gene.

The CDR3 DNA is TGTGCCAGCAGTTTATCAGCAGGGGATAGAATCAATGAGCAGTTCTTC. It encodes CASSLSAGDRINEQFF. The chain carries TRBV27 and TRBJ2-1; a weak D match, TRBD1 (6 bases). Germline CDR1 reads MNHEY; CDR2 reads SMNVEV (reference sequence). The V end was cut by 0 bases, the J end by 6 bases, with 15 bases between. This CDR3 region has 16 residues.

In DNA, the CDR3 is TGTGCCAGCAGCTTGGGATACAGGCAGTACTTC. It encodes CASSLGYRQYF. V gene TRBV5-4 combines with J gene TRBJ2-7; D uncertain. The CDR3 extends over 11 amino acids. Germline V gives CDR1 SGHNT, CDR2 YYREEE (reference sequence). The ends were cut back, 0 bases at V and 9 bases at J, with 7 bases in the middle.

The V call is TRBV27, the J call TRBJ2-1, with TRBD2 identical over 13 bases. The length of the CDR3 is 16 residues. Germline V gene lookup returns CDR1 MNHEY and CDR2 SMNVEV (reference sequence). J lost 0 bases, V lost 6 bases, and 2 bases had no gene match. The CDR3 loop reads CASSRLAGGSYNEQFF. The CDR3 DNA reads as TGTGCCAGCAGCCGACTAGCGGGAGGCTCCTACAATGAGCAGTTCTTC.

The chain recombines TRBV5-5 with TRBJ1-4; D might be TRBD1 (5 bases). This CDR3 is built from 15 residues. CDR1 is SGHKS, CDR2 YYEKEE, per germline (reference sequence). V lost 4 bases and J 4 bases, leaving 14 bases between the germline ends. In DNA, the CDR3 is TGTGCCAGCAGCGTAATTCCGGGGGATAATGAAAAACTGTTTTTT. Translating gives CASSVIPGDNEKLFF. The full variable domain, rest sourced from reference TRBV5-5 and TRBJ1-4, is DAGVTQSPTHLIKTRGQQVTLRCSPISGHKSVSWYQQVLGQGPQFIFQYYEKEERGRGNFPDRFSARQFPNYSSELNVNALLLGDSALYLCASSVIPGDNEKLFFGSGTQLSVL.

V and J are TRBV6-6 and TRBJ1-4, with 7 bases matching TRBD1. V shed 7 bases, J shed 13 bases, and the junction held 6 bases outside the gene matches. The CDR3 contains 11 residues. CDR1 and CDR2 (germline): MNHNY, SVGAGI (reference sequence). The CDR3 DNA is TGTGCCAGCAACGACAGGGTCGGACTGTTTTTT. This gives the protein CASNDRVGLFF.

This sequence joins TRBV7-2 and TRBJ1-5; 7 bases fit TRBD1. The V segment lost 3 bases and the J segment 0 bases; nucleotides outside the gene matches: 5. CDR1 is SGHTA, CDR2 FQGNSA, per germline. The CDR3 length is 16 residues. The CDR3 protein is CASSFGTVYSNQPQHF. CDR3 DNA sequence: TGTGCCAGCAGCTTCGGGACAGTCTATAGCAATCAGCCCCAGCATTTT.

Remarks on this clone: Other nucleotide sequences from this sample produce the same CDR3. The rearrangement links TRBV9 to TRBJ1-3; D not certain. The CDR3 length is 14 residues. Germline V gives CDR1 SGDLS, CDR2 YYNGEE. V was cut by 4 bases and J by 1 base, with 9 bases left in between. CDR3 DNA: TGTGCCAGCAGCCCGAGTCTTTCTGGAAACACCATATATTTT. Protein sequence: CASSPSLSGNTIYF.